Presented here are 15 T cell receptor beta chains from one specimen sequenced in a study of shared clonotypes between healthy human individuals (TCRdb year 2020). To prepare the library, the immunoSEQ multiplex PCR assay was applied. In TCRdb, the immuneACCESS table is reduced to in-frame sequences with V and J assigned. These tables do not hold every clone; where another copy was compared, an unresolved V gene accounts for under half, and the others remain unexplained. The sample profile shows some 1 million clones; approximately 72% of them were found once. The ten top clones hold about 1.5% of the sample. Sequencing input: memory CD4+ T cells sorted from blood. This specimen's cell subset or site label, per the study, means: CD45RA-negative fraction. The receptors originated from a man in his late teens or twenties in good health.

CDR3 protein: CARSREREDPYEQYF. The CDR3 coding sequence is TGCGCCAGGTCGAGGGAGCGGGAGGATCCCTACGAGCAGTACTTC. The chain recombines TRBV10-1 with TRBJ2-7, with 9 bases identical to TRBD2. V was clipped by 9 bases and J by 2 bases; unmatched bases: 11. The germline CDR1 and CDR2 sequences are WNHNN and SYGVQD (reference sequence). The length of the CDR3 is 15 residues.

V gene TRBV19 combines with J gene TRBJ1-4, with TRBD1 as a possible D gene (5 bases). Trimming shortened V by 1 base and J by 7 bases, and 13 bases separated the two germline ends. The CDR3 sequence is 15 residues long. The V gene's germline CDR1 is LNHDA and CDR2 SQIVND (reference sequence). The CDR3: CASSIGGLRGEKLFF. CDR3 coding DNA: TGTGCCAGTAGTATAGGCGGCTTGAGGGGTGAAAAACTGTTTTTT.

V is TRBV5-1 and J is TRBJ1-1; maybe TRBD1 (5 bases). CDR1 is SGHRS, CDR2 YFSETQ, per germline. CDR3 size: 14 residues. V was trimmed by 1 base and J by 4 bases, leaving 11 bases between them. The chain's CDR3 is CASSLSGGGTEAFF. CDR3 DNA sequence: TGCGCCAGCAGCTTGTCGGGGGGTGGCACTGAAGCTTTCTTT.

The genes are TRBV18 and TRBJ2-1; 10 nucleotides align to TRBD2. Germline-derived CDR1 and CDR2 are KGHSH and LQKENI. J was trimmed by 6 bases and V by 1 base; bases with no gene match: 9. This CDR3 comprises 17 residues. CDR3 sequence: CASSPLASGSFLNEQFF. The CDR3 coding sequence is TGTGCCAGCTCACCACTCGCTAGCGGGAGCTTTCTCAATGAGCAGTTCTTC.

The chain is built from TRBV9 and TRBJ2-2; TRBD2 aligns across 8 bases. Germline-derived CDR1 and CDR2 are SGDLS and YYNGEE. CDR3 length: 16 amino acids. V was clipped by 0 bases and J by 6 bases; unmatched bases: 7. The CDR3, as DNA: TGTGCCAGCAGCGTAGACCTTGCGGGAGGATCCGGGGAGCTGTTTTTT. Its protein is CASSVDLAGGSGELFF.

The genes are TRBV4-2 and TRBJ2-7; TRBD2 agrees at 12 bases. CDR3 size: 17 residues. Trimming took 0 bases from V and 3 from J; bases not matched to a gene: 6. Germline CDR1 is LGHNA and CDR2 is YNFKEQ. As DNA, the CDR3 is TGTGCCAGCAGCCAAGAACTAGCGGGGGGCCAGATCTACGAGCAGTACTTC. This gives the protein CASSQELAGGQIYEQYF.

The CDR3: CASSLGGARPDTQYF. CDR3 DNA sequence: TGTGCCAGCAGCTTAGGAGGGGCGAGGCCAGATACGCAGTATTTT. The chain is built from TRBV7-9 and TRBJ2-3; D is possibly TRBD1 or TRBD2 (5 bases each). The CDR3 runs 15 residues. Per germline, CDR1 SEHNR and CDR2 FQNEAQ (reference sequence). With 1 base removed from V and 4 bases from J, the gap between germline ends came to 12 bases.

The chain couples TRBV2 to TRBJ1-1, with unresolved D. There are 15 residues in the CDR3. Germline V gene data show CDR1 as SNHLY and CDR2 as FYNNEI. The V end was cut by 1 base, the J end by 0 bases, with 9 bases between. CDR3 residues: CASSEEGRLNTEAFF. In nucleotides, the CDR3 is TGTGCCAGCAGTGAAGAGGGCAGATTGAACACTGAAGCTTTCTTT.

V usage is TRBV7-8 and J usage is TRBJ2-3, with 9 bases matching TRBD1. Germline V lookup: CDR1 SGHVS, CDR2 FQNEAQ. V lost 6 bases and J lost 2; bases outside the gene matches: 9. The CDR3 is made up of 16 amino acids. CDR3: CASRESGTGTTDTQYF. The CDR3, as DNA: TGTGCCAGCAGGGAATCCGGGACAGGGACCACAGATACGCAGTATTTT.

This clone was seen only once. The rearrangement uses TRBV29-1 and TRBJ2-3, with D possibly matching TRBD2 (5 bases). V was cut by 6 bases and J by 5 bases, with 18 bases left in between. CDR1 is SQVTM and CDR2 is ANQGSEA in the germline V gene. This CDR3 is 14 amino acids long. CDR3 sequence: CSVDQLEMGDTQYF. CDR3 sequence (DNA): TGCAGCGTGGACCAACTAGAAATGGGAGATACGCAGTATTTT.

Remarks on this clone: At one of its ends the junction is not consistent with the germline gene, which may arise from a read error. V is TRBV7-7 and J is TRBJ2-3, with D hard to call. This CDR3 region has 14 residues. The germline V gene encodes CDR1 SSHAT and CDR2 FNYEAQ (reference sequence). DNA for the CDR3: TGTGCTAGCAGCCAAACGGGCTACCTGGATACGCAGTATTTT. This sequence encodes CASSQTGYLDTQYF.

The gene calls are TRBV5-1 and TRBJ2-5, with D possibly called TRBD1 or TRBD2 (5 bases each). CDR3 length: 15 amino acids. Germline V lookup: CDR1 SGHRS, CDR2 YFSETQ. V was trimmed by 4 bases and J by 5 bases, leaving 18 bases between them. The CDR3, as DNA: TGCGCCAGCAGCGAGGGACCGTCGGCAATGGAGACCCAGTACTTC. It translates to CASSEGPSAMETQYF.

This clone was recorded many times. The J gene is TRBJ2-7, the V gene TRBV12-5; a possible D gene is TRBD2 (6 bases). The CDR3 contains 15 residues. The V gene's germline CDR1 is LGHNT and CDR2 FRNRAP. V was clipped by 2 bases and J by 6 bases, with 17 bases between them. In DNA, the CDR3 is TGTGCTAGTGGTTTGACACGGGGGATGGCGGGCGAGCAGTACTTC. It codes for CASGLTRGMAGEQYF.

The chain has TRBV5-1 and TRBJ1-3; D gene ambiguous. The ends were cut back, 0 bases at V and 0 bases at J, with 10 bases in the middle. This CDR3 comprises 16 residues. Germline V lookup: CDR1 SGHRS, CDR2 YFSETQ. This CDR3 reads CASSLVGSDSGNTIYF. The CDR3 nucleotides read TGCGCCAGCAGCTTGGTCGGCTCAGACTCTGGAAACACCATATATTTT.

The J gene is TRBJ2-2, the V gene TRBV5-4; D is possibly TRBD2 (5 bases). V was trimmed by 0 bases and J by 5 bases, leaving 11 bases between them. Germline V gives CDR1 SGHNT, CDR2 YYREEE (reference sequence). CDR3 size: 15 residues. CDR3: CASSLARGGTGELFF. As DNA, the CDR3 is TGTGCCAGCAGCTTGGCCCGGGGTGGGACCGGGGAGCTGTTTTTT.